The sequence of this T cell receptor (beta chain) was determined in a study of cytomegalovirus exposure and HLA in healthy donors. On the study more broadly: From roughly 180 million T cells, an earlier analysis saw 120 million or so unique TCR beta sequences. Study outcomes and limitations: TCR beta chain V- and J-gene trimming was linked, in a later analysis, to a missense variant in DCLRE1C. Later work associated approximately 17,000 TCR beta sequences with HLA alleles at 0.05 false discovery rate.

A multiplex PCR was run with 60 Vbeta primers and 13 Jbeta primers. TCRdb's table, derived via immunoSEQ multiplex PCR, lists solely in-frame clones and lacks some. The data show about 270,000 clones, roughly two thirds seen once. Of note for this clone: Its cognate antigen is unknown.

Healthy bone marrow donors supplied every sample. Looked up from germline, CDR1 is SNHLY and CDR2 is FYNNEI. CDR3 length equals 13 residues. The junction had 5 bases not matched to a gene; V was cut back by 5 bases and J by 7 bases. This receptor was obtained from a female donor in good health and CMV-seronegative. The V gene is TRBV2, the J gene TRBJ1-5; TRBD1 matches at 7 bases. Sequencing was done on a sample of PBMCs. The CDR3 coding sequence is TGTGCCAGCAGTTTAGACAGGGCACAGCCCCAGCATTTT. It encodes CASSLDRAQPQHF. Drawing the rest from reference TRBV2 and TRBJ1-5, the complete variable domain is EPEVTQTPSHQVTQMGQEVILRCVPISNHLYFYWYRQILGQKVEFLVSFYNNEISEKSEIFDDQFSVERPDGSNFTLKIRSTKLEDSAMYFCASSLDRAQPQHFGDGTRLSIL.